These 21 T cell receptor beta chains were all obtained from the same sample, sequenced in a study of persistence of HIV-infected CD4 T cells. What these receptors recognize is not known. Sequencing used immunoSEQ version 4 in survey mode. TCRdb's table, derived via immunoSEQ multiplex PCR, lists solely in-frame clones and lacks some. The sample carries 35,000 to 55,000 clones, less than 90% recorded once. Anti-CD3/anti-CD28 beads served as a nonspecific positive control stimulus. Sorting of responding CD4+ T cells relied on upregulated CD40 ligand together with CD69. The specimen comprised CD4+ T cells sorted from PBMCs after roughly 18-hour stimulation, sampled from a patient who received antiretroviral therapy. Every receptor here comes from an adult woman with HIV who was CMV-seropositive.

The rearrangement joins TRBV2 to TRBJ1-1, with 7 bases aligning to TRBD1. Trimming removed 6 bases from V and 1 base from J; junction bases left unmatched: 14. The CDR3 is 17 amino acids. The germline gives CDR1 SNHLY, CDR2 FYNNEI. The CDR3 DNA is TGTGCCAGCAGAGTATACACTTCCCGACAGGGGAACACTGAAGCTTTCTTT. This codes for CASRVYTSRQGNTEAFF.

The rearrangement links TRBV7-3 to TRBJ2-1, with 8 nucleotides matching TRBD2. V gave up 5 bases and J gave up 9 bases; unmatched junction bases: 6. Germline V gene sequence: CDR1 SGHTA, CDR2 FQGTGA. CDR3 length: 13 amino acids. CDR3 sequence reads: CASSRTSIGEQFF. The DNA for the CDR3 is TGTGCCAGCAGCCGGACTAGCATCGGTGAGCAGTTCTTC. Drawing the rest from reference TRBV7-3 and TRBJ2-1, the complete variable domain is GAGVSQTPSNKVTEKGKYVELRCDPISGHTALYWYRQSLGQGPEFLIYFQGTGAADDSGLPNDRFFAVRPEGSVSTLKIQRTERGDSAVYLCASSRTSIGEQFFGPGTRLTVL.

The chain combines TRBV5-1 with TRBJ2-1; D gene uncertain. This CDR3 spans 12 amino acids. Germline V gives CDR1 SGHRS, CDR2 YFSETQ. The V end was cut by 1 base, the J end by 10 bases, with 9 bases between. CDR3 in DNA: TGCGCCAGCAGCTTGAGGAAGGGAGAGCAGTTCTTC. Its protein product is CASSLRKGEQFF.

The chain recombines TRBV5-6 with TRBJ1-5; 7 bases line up with TRBD1. Germline CDR1 is SGHDT and CDR2 is YYEEEE. The CDR3 has 14 amino acids. V was clipped by 6 bases and J by 3 bases; unmatched bases: 6. The CDR3 loop is CASTAGQINQPQHF. CDR3 sequence (DNA): TGTGCCAGCACCGCGGGACAGATCAATCAGCCCCAGCATTTT.

The genes are TRBV5-4 and TRBJ2-3, with 13 bases that match TRBD2. Per germline, CDR1 SGHNT and CDR2 YYREEE (reference sequence). The CDR3 length is 14 residues. V lost 3 bases, J lost 7 bases, and 2 bases stayed unmatched. CDR3 nucleotides: TGTGCCAGCAGCTCGGGACTAGCGGGGAATACGCAGTATTTT. Translation: CASSSGLAGNTQYF.

V usage is TRBV3-1 (or the pseudogene TRBV3-2) and J usage is TRBJ1-5, with TRBD1 as a possible D gene (6 bases). This CDR3 spans 17 amino acids. Germline V CDR1 and CDR2: LGHDT, YNNKEL (reference sequence). The ends were cut back, 9 bases at V and 1 base at J, with 22 bases in the middle. CDR3 amino acids: CASSEGVNPISNQPQHF. CDR3 sequence (DNA): TGTGCCAGTAGCGAGGGGGTCAATCCCATAAGCAATCAGCCCCAGCATTTT.

This clone was observed once. CDR3 sequence: CASRSPGGPNGYTF. DNA for the CDR3: TGTGCCAGCAGGTCCCCCGGGGGACCCAATGGCTACACCTTC. The chain carries TRBV6-6 and TRBJ1-2; a weak D match, TRBD1 (5 bases). The CDR3 runs to 14 residues. The germline V and J ends were trimmed by 6 bases and 6 bases, with 17 bases remaining between them. Germline-derived CDR1 and CDR2 are MNHNY and SVGAGI (reference sequence).

This sequence joins TRBV5-1 and TRBJ2-2; D gene uncertain. V was cut by 3 bases and J by 3 bases, with 9 bases left in between. Germline lookup yields CDR1 SGHRS and CDR2 YFSETQ. This CDR3 contains 14 residues. The CDR3 loop reads CASSSLGHTGELFF. The CDR3 nucleotides are TGCGCCAGCAGCTCCCTCGGCCACACCGGGGAGCTGTTTTTT.

This chain uses TRBV9 with TRBJ2-3; 13 bases are shared with TRBD2. Germline CDR1 SGDLS, CDR2 YYNGEE. The CDR3 covers 18 residues. V shed 0 bases and J 4 bases; nucleotides not matched to a gene: 8. For the CDR3, the DNA is TGTGCCAGCAGCGTAGGACTAGCGGGGGGAAACAGAGCAGATACGCAGTATTTT. This gives the protein CASSVGLAGGNRADTQYF.

The gene calls are TRBV5-4 and TRBJ1-1; possible D gene TRBD1, 6 bases. Germline CDR1 is SGHNT and CDR2 is YYREEE (reference sequence). The CDR3 loop spans 14 amino acids. V was clipped by 6 bases and J by 1 base, with 13 bases between them. CDR3 bases: TGTGCCAGCAAAGAGGGACACCCGAACACTGAAGCTTTCTTT. It translates to CASKEGHPNTEAFF.

In its sample, this clone was seen once. The chain joins TRBV9 to TRBJ1-1, with D unresolved. Germline lookup yields CDR1 SGDLS and CDR2 YYNGEE. The CDR3 has 13 residues. Trimming shortened V by 3 bases and J by 5 bases, and 11 bases separated the two germline ends. The chain's CDR3 is CASSEGTETEAFF. DNA for the CDR3: TGTGCCAGCAGCGAGGGTACGGAGACTGAAGCTTTCTTT. Complete variable domain (other parts from reference TRBV9 and TRBJ1-1): DSGVTQTPKHLITATGQRVTLRCSPRSGDLSVYWYQQSLDQGLQFLIQYYNGEERAKGNILERFSAQQFPDLHSELNLSSLELGDSALYFCASSEGTETEAFFGQGTRLTVV.

V and J are TRBV6-5 and TRBJ1-2; no clear D. Trimming stripped 1 base from V and 4 bases from J, with 7 bases between. Germline CDR1 MNHEY, CDR2 SVGAGI. This CDR3 region has 13 residues. This CDR3 is CASSYLGTYGYTF. CDR3 nucleotide sequence: TGTGCCAGCAGTTACTTGGGCACCTATGGCTACACCTTC.

V is TRBV2 and J is TRBJ1-6, with D perhaps matching TRBD1 (6 bases). The V gene lost 6 bases and the J gene lost 6 bases, with 12 bases spanning the gap. Germline V gene data show CDR1 as SNHLY and CDR2 as FYNNEI. This CDR3 contains 14 residues. In DNA, the CDR3 is TGTGCCAGCAGGGGACAAGTGGCTAATTCACCCCTCCACTTT. Amino acids: CASRGQVANSPLHF.

This rearrangement joins TRBV30 to TRBJ1-1; D is ambiguous. The germline V gene encodes CDR1 GTSNPN and CDR2 SVGIG (reference sequence). The ends were cut back, 3 bases at V and 1 base at J, with 6 bases in the middle. The CDR3 length is 12 residues. The CDR3: CAWSPQNTEAFF. The DNA of the CDR3 is TGTGCCTGGAGCCCCCAGAACACTGAAGCTTTCTTT.

The chain joins TRBV7-6 to TRBJ2-1; 10 bases line up with TRBD2. The V gene end was trimmed by 1 base and the J gene end by 9 bases; junction bases not matched to a gene: 6. The CDR3 extends over 15 amino acids. CDR1 is SGHVS, CDR2 FNYEAQ, per germline. In nucleotides, the CDR3 is TGTGCCAGCAGCTTAGGTAGCGGGGGGCAGGGTGAGCAGTTCTTC. This gives the protein CASSLGSGGQGEQFF.

The chain employs TRBV5-5 and TRBJ1-6, with a possible D match to TRBD1 (6 bases). Deletions cut 3 bases from V and 2 bases from J, with 21 bases between. This CDR3 is 19 amino acids long. The V gene's germline CDR1 is SGHKS and CDR2 YYEKEE (reference sequence). The DNA for the CDR3 is TGTGCCAGCAGCTCTTCCCCTGGGCAGGGGAGCCCCTATAATTCACCCCTCCACTTT. Translating it yields CASSSSPGQGSPYNSPLHF.

This clone has only one observation. This chain uses TRBV14 with TRBJ2-1; D perhaps matches TRBD1 (6 bases). This CDR3 region has 16 residues. Trimming cost V 3 bases and J 3 bases, with 15 bases left between them. CDR1 is SGHDN and CDR2 is FVKESK in the germline V gene. In DNA, the CDR3 is TGTGCCAGCAGCCAGGATACAGGGCCCTACTACAATGAGCAGTTCTTC. Translation: CASSQDTGPYYNEQFF.

This clone was observed a single time. This rearrangement joins TRBV5-1 to TRBJ1-4; D remains unclear. Per germline, CDR1 SGHRS and CDR2 YFSETQ. V gave up 0 bases and J gave up 0 bases, with 9 bases separating them. This CDR3 has 16 amino acids. The CDR3 sequence is CASSLVQASTNEKLFF. The CDR3 region has the DNA TGCGCCAGCAGCTTGGTGCAGGCCTCAACTAATGAAAAACTGTTTTTT.

The chain uses TRBV30 and TRBJ1-6; perhaps TRBD1 as D (5 bases). V was shortened by 7 bases and J by 4 bases, with 8 bases between the two germline ends. CDR1 and CDR2 (germline): GTSNPN, SVGIG (reference sequence). The CDR3 has 12 residues. The CDR3 DNA sequence: TGTGCCTACGGGGGGTATAATTCACCCCTCCACTTT. Translation: CAYGGYNSPLHF.

The chain recombines TRBV10-3 with TRBJ2-6; unclear D gene. The CDR3 is 16 amino acids. The germline V and J ends were trimmed by 2 bases and 2 bases, with 10 bases remaining between them. Germline assignment: CDR1 ENHRY and CDR2 SYGVKD. CDR3 amino acids: CAISEPTGAGANVLTF. The CDR3 nucleotides read TGTGCCATCAGTGAGCCAACTGGCGCTGGGGCCAACGTCCTGACTTTC.

The chain employs TRBV2 and TRBJ2-7; a weak D match, TRBD2 (5 bases). Germline values: CDR1 SNHLY, CDR2 FYNNEI. V dropped 1 base and J dropped 7 bases, with 17 bases sitting between them. This CDR3 comprises 15 residues. The CDR3 protein is CASSEGTQQSLEQYF. CDR3 DNA: TGTGCCAGCAGTGAAGGGACTCAGCAAAGTTTGGAGCAGTACTTC.